The TCR beta chain described here comes from a study of breast tumors, draining lymph nodes, adjacent tissues. Points from the study as a whole: The lymph node origin of tumor T cells was framed as consistent with a hypothesis, not demonstrated. The data were judged consistent with most tumor T cells coming from lymph node and expanding in tumor.

As to this clonotype: Its antigen is not identified.

TCRdb used MiXCR to reprocess the multiplex PCR reads, holding one entry per CDR3 protein. The repertoire holds tens of thousands of distinct CDR3 sequences, with around 28% as singletons. The lymph nodes were axillary draining lymph nodes from breast cancer patients. The TCR originated in a female donor with breast cancer. Some clones in this sample may be carry-over from other donors' samples. Material for sequencing was axillary lymph node tissue.

The CDR3 here is CASSLDRTTCEQYF. Here the CDR3 DNA reads TGTGCCAGCAGCTTGGACCGCACCACCTGCGAGCAGTACTTC. V and J are TRBV5-6 and TRBJ2-7; no clear D gene. Germline CDR1 is SGHDT and CDR2 is YYEEEE. The V end was cut by 0 bases, the J end by 6 bases, with 13 bases between. This CDR3 has 14 residues.